This entry concerns a single T cell receptor (beta chain). Its antigen is undetermined. The sample belongs to a study of blood T cells in healthy people across ages. After removal of 0 bases from V and 2 bases from J, the junction contained 5 bases not matched to a gene. The V gene's germline CDR1 is LGHNA and CDR2 YNFKEQ. The CDR3 is 16 residues long. Samples each yielded at least 5 micrograms of total RNA. The authors ran a second PCR of 7 to 11 cycles using a sample-barcoded 5' primer and a J-beta primer mix. A single record per CDR3 protein comes from TCRdb applying MiXCR to the 5' RACE reads. The sample contains hundreds of thousands of distinct CDR3 sequences, 45% to 65% of which appear only once. The study, taken as a whole, reports: Getting older went along with TCR beta diversity per million T cells dropping roughly linearly. Greater diversity and more naive CD4+ cells were seen in long-lived donors than in aged donors. Nothing was known about donor CMV status, and this possibly confounded expanded clonotype changes.

This rearrangement joins TRBV4-2 to TRBJ2-7, with 9 bases aligning to TRBD2. The sequence derives from a man in his sixties in good health. Source material: blood. CDR3 in DNA: TGTGCCAGCAGCCAAGACTCTAGCGGGGACCCCTACGAGCAGTACTTC. This codes for CASSQDSSGDPYEQYF.